Listed below are T cell receptor beta chains from one sample, sequenced in a study of vaccination and CD4 T cells after COVID-19. No cognate antigen is known for these TCRs. Each CDR3 protein is one row after TCRdb ran MiXCR on the PCR reads. The table has thousands of distinct CDR3 sequences, around 20% seen once; the top ten hold 20% to 30%. The specimen was CD4+ T cells from blood, cultured in vitro, collected after SARS-CoV-2 vaccination. Receptors originate from a human donor who had recovered from COVID-19. Both conserved end residues are part of each CDR3. A D gene is named only where the DNA matches it firmly. For some rows the clone size is stated as once, few or many, or as a class when expanded; others skip it.

abundance: medium-sized
d_gene: TRBD1
v_gene: TRBV7-2
j_gene: TRBJ2-5
CDR3aa: CASSLLGGSMETQYF
CDR3nt: TGTGCCAGCAGCTTGCTAGGGGGCTCTATGGAGACCCAGTACTTC

abundance: medium-sized
d_gene: .
v_gene: TRBV20-1
j_gene: TRBJ2-7
CDR3aa: CSAANREPWEQYF
CDR3nt: TGCAGTGCCGCAAACCGGGAACCGTGGGAGCAGTACTTC

abundance: .
d_gene: .
v_gene: TRBV2
j_gene: TRBJ2-1
CDR3aa: CASSERSLQYNEQFF
CDR3nt: TGTGCCAGCAGTGAACGGTCCCTCCAATACAATGAGCAGTTCTTC

abundance: few
d_gene: .
v_gene: TRBV7-9
j_gene: TRBJ1-1
CDR3aa: CASSLWGKLGAFF
CDR3nt: TGTGCCAGCAGCTTGTGGGGGAAACTGGGGGCTTTCTTT

abundance: medium-sized
d_gene: .
v_gene: TRBV6-1
j_gene: TRBJ2-7
CDR3aa: CASRSPGPWSEQYF
CDR3nt: TGTGCCAGCAGGTCGCCGGGACCATGGTCCGAGCAGTACTTC

abundance: few
d_gene: .
v_gene: TRBV6-2/TRBV6-3
j_gene: TRBJ1-5
CDR3aa: CASSYGGPWEYSNQPQHF
CDR3nt: TGTGCCAGCAGTTACGGGGGCCCATGGGAGTATAGCAATCAGCCCCAGCATTTT

abundance: .
d_gene: .
v_gene: TRBV28
j_gene: TRBJ2-1
CDR3aa: CASSRRDEQFF
CDR3nt: TGTGCCAGCAGCAGGAGGGATGAGCAGTTCTTC

abundance: few
d_gene: .
v_gene: TRBV6-1
j_gene: TRBJ1-2
CDR3aa: CASSVESRGGYTF
CDR3nt: TGTGCCAGCAGTGTAGAGTCCAGGGGCGGCTACACCTTC

abundance: .
d_gene: .
v_gene: TRBV19
j_gene: TRBJ1-5
CDR3aa: CASSMDVNQPQHF
CDR3nt: TGTGCCAGTAGTATGGACGTCAATCAGCCCCAGCATTTT

abundance: .
d_gene: .
v_gene: TRBV5-1
j_gene: TRBJ2-7
CDR3aa: CASSVEVGGYEQYF
CDR3nt: TGCGCCAGCAGCGTGGAAGTTGGGGGCTACGAGCAGTACTTC

abundance: .
d_gene: TRBD1
v_gene: TRBV5-5
j_gene: TRBJ2-7
CDR3aa: CASSRTGTGREQYF
CDR3nt: TGTGCCAGCAGTCGTACCGGGACAGGGCGCGAGCAGTACTTC

abundance: medium-sized
d_gene: .
v_gene: TRBV20-1
j_gene: TRBJ1-2
CDR3aa: CSAQTENYGYTF
CDR3nt: TGCAGTGCTCAAACCGAGAACTATGGCTACACCTTC

abundance: .
d_gene: .
v_gene: TRBV29-1
j_gene: TRBJ1-2
CDR3aa: CSVEVVRRHGYTF
CDR3nt: TGCAGCGTTGAAGTAGTCCGGAGGCATGGCTACACCTTC

abundance: few
d_gene: TRBD2
v_gene: TRBV28
j_gene: TRBJ2-1
CDR3aa: CASSLDLGGGDEQFF
CDR3nt: TGTGCCAGCAGTTTAGATCTGGGGGGGGGGGATGAGCAGTTCTTC

abundance: .
d_gene: TRBD1
v_gene: TRBV6-1
j_gene: TRBJ1-1
CDR3aa: CASTTRRDRAPFF
CDR3nt: TGTGCCAGCACTACCCGGAGGGACAGGGCTCCTTTCTTT

abundance: .
d_gene: TRBD1
v_gene: TRBV19
j_gene: TRBJ2-7
CDR3aa: CASSKTGGSYEQYF
CDR3nt: TGTGCCAGTAGTAAGACAGGGGGAAGTTACGAGCAGTACTTC

abundance: few
d_gene: .
v_gene: TRBV7-9
j_gene: TRBJ2-2
CDR3aa: CASSLAGINTGELFF
CDR3nt: TGTGCCAGCAGCTTAGCGGGGATAAACACCGGGGAGCTGTTTTTT

abundance: .
d_gene: .
v_gene: TRBV6-1
j_gene: TRBJ1-6
CDR3aa: CASSKGSSNSPLHF
CDR3nt: TGTGCCAGCAGTAAAGGGAGCTCCAATTCACCCCTCCACTTT

abundance: few
d_gene: .
v_gene: TRBV28
j_gene: TRBJ1-5
CDR3aa: CASKIWARGGDQPQHF
CDR3nt: TGTGCCAGCAAGATATGGGCTCGTGGGGGGGATCAGCCCCAGCATTTT

abundance: medium-sized
d_gene: TRBD2
v_gene: TRBV6-1
j_gene: TRBJ2-5
CDR3aa: CASRPPGGGRETQYF
CDR3nt: TGTGCCAGCAGACCCCCGGGGGGGGGCAGGGAGACCCAGTACTTC

abundance: medium-sized
d_gene: .
v_gene: TRBV6-1
j_gene: TRBJ2-7
CDR3aa: CASRVGDYEQYF
CDR3nt: TGTGCCAGCAGGGTGGGGGACTACGAGCAGTACTTC

abundance: .
d_gene: .
v_gene: TRBV2
j_gene: TRBJ1-3
CDR3aa: CASRSGGTRSGNTIYF
CDR3nt: TGTGCCAGCAGGTCCGGGGGAACGAGATCTGGAAACACCATATATTTT

abundance: .
d_gene: TRBD1
v_gene: TRBV6-4
j_gene: TRBJ1-1
CDR3aa: CASSDAGGRRTEAFF
CDR3nt: TGTGCCAGCAGTGACGCAGGGGGCAGGCGCACTGAAGCTTTCTTT

abundance: medium-sized
d_gene: TRBD1
v_gene: TRBV6-1
j_gene: TRBJ2-7
CDR3aa: CASSGLNRGLYEQYF
CDR3nt: TGTGCCAGCAGTGGACTAAACAGGGGGCTTTACGAGCAGTACTTC